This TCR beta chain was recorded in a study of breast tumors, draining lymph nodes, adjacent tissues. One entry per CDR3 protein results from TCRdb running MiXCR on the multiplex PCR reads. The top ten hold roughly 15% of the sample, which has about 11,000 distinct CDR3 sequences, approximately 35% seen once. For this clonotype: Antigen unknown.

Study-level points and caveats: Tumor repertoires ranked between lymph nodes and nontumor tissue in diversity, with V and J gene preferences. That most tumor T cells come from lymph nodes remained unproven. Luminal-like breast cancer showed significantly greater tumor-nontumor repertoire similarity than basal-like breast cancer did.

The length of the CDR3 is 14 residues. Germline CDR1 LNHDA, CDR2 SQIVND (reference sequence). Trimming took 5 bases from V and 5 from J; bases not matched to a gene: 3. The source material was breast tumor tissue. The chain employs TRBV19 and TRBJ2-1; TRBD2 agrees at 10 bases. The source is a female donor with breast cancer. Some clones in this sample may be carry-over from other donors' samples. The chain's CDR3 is CASSGLAVNNEQFF. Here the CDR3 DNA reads TGTGCCAGTAGTGGACTAGCGGTGAACAATGAGCAGTTCTTC.